This T cell receptor beta chain was profiled in a study of Tregs in tolerant kidney transplant recipients. Study results and caveats: Tolerant patients' donor-specific Tregs expanded beyond overall Tregs, suggesting antigen-driven growth. Nucleotide sequences could not be compared across some patients' samples due to primer changes. Biological reproducibility was not directly addressed, but technical replication error appeared minimal.

Related graft donors supplied nonmyeloablative bone marrow transplants, and mixed chimerism was transient. Thawed PBMCs were FACS-sorted into unstimulated CD4+CD25+CD127- regulatory T cells, CD4+CD25- non-regulatory cells, CD4 and CD8 cells. Using immunoSEQ multiplex PCR, the repertoire was profiled, and TCRdb retains in-frame clones only, with some absent. The sample contains around 64,000 clones, around 87% of which appear only once. A remark on this clone: Its target is unknown.

Germline CDR1 and CDR2: SGHRS and YFSETQ. The CDR3 spans 13 residues. The V gene end was trimmed by 4 bases and the J gene end by 14 bases; junction bases not matched to a gene: 10. The sequence came from a human patient who received a combined kidney and bone marrow transplant. Certain T cells may be donor cells from the graft. The input for sequencing was CD4+ T cells from blood (PBMCs), taken 6 months after the transplant. This sequence joins TRBV5-1 and TRBJ1-2; 11 bases fit TRBD1. The CDR3: CASSLGQGGTETF. CDR3 nucleotide sequence: TGCGCCAGCAGCCTGGGACAGGGGGGAACGGAGACCTTC.